Listed here is a single T cell receptor (beta chain). The sample is drawn from a study of blood T cell repertoires in COVID-19. Repertoires were generated with immunoSEQ multiplex PCR, while TCRdb's copy carries only in-frame clones and drops some. Among about 130,000 clones listed, over 75% were seen once. The length of the CDR3 is 17 residues. CDR1 is PRHDT and CDR2 is FYEKMQ in the germline V gene (reference sequence). V lost 5 bases, J lost 9 bases, and 16 bases stayed unmatched. This chain connects TRBV13 to TRBJ2-1; 10 bases map to TRBD2. The source is a man aged 25-45 years with COVID-19, enrolled during active disease. The sample was peripheral blood. The chain's CDR3 is CASSAAGGLAGVGEQFF. CDR3 nucleotide sequence: TGTGCCAGCAGCGCGGCGGGGGGCCTAGCGGGAGTGGGTGAGCAGTTCTTC.